This T cell receptor (beta chain) comes out of a study of cytomegalovirus exposure and HLA in healthy donors. General observations from the study: Rarity characterized most TCR sequences, yet some public TCRs appeared in many donors. Researchers reported from a later analysis that most CMV-associated TCR beta chains appeared HLA-restricted. Productive status was seen about 87% or about 30% of the time for most TCR beta V segments in an earlier analysis. The authors excluded some V segments, including TRBV6-2 and TRBV6-3, as indistinguishable.

This clone was seen a few times. As yet, its antigen is unknown. In the PCR, 60 Vbeta and 13 Jbeta primers were used. Measured with immunoSEQ multiplex PCR; TCRdb has only the in-frame clones, and not every one. Here the sample spans about 170,000 clones, approximately 80% being singletons. Trimming removed 0 bases at V and 0 bases at J, with 12 bases between. CDR1 and CDR2 from the germline V gene are MNHEY and SVGAGI. The CDR3 is made up of 16 amino acids. V and J are TRBV6-5 and TRBJ2-7; D might be TRBD2 (6 bases). The specimen sequenced was PBMCs. This receptor was identified in a woman under 30 in good health and CMV-seronegative. The chain's CDR3 is CASSYSYGRVSYEQYF. The CDR3 bases are TGTGCCAGCAGTTACTCGTACGGGAGAGTCTCCTACGAGCAGTACTTC.